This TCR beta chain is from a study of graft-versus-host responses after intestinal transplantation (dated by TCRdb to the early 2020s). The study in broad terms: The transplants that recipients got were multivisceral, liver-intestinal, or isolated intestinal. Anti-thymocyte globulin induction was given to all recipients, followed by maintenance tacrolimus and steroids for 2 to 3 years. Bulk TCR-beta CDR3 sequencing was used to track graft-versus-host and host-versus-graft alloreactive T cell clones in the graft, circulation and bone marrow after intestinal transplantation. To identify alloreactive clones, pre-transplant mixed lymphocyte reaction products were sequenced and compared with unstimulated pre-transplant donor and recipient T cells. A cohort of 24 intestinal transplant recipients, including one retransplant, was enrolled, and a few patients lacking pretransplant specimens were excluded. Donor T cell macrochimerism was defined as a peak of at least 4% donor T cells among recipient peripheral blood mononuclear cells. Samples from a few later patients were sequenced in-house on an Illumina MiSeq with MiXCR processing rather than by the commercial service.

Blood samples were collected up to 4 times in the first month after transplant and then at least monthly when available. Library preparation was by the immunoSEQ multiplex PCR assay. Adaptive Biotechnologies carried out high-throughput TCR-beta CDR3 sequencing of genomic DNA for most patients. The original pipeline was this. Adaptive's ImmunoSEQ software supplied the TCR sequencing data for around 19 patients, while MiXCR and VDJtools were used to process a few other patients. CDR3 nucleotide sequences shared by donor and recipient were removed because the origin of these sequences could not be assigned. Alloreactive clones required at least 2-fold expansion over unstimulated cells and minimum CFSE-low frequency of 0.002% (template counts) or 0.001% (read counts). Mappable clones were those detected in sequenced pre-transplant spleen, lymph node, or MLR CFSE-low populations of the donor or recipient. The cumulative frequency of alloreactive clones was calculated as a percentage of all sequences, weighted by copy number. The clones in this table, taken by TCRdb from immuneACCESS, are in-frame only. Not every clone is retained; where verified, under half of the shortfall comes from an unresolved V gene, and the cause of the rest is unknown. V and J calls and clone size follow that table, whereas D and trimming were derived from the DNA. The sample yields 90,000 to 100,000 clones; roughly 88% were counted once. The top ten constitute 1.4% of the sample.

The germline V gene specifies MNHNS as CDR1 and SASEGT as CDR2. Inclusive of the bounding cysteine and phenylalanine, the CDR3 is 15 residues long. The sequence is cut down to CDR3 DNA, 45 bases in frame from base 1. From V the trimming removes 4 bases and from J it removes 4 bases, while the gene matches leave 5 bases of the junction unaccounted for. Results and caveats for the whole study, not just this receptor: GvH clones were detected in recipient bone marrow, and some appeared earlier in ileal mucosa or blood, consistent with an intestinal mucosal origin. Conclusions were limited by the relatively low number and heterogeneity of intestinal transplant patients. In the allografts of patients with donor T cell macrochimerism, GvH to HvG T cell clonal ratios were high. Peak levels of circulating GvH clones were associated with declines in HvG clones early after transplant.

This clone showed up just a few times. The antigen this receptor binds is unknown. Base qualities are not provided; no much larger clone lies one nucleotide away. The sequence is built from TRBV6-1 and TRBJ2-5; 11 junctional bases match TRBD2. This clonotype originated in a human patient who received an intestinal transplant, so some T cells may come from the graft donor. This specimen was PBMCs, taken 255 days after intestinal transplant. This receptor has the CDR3 CASSGVAGGRETQYF. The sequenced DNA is TGTGCCAGCAGTGGGGTAGCGGGGGGGAGAGAGACCCAGTACTTC.